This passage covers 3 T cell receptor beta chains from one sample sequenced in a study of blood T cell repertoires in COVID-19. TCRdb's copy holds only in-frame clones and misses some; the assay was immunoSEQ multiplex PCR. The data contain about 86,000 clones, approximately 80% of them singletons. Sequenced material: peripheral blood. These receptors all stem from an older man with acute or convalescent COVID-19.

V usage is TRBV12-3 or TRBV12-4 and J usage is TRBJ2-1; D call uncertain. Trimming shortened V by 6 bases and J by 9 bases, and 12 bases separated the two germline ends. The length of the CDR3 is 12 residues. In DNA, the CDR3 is TGTGCCAGCAGCTTTACCCCGGGTGAGCAGTTCTTC. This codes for CASSFTPGEQFF.

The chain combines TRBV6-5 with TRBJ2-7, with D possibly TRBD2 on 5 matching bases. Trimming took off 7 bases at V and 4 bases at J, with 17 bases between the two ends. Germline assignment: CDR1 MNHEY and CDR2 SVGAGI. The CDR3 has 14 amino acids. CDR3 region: CASTLEAGGYEQYV. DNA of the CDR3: TGTGCCAGCACCTTGGAGGCAGGAGGTTACGAGCAGTACGTC.

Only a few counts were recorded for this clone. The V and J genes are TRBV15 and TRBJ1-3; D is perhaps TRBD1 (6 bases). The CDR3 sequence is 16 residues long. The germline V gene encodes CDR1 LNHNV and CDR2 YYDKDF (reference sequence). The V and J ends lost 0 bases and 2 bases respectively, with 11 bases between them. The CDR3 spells CATSRDLAGAGNTIYF. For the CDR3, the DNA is TGTGCCACCAGCAGAGATCTGGCAGGGGCTGGAAACACCATATATTTT.